A selection of T cell receptor beta chains follows, all from one sample in a study of blood T cell repertoires in COVID-19. The assay was immunoSEQ multiplex PCR, and TCRdb's table has in-frame clones only and misses some. The repertoire holds about 160,000 clones, with almost 85% as singletons. The sample consisted of peripheral blood. These receptors all come from a woman older than 75 with acute or convalescent COVID-19. Each CDR3 is given with its conserved first and last residue. A D gene is named only where the DNA matches it firmly. Clone size is shown for a subset of rows, as once, few, many or a class of expanded clone.

CASSGRGPYGYTF TGTGCCAGCAGTGGGAGGGGGCCCTATGGCTACACCTTC TRBV2 TRBD1 few TRBJ1-2
CASRGHLLDGYTF TGTGCCAGCAGGGGACATCTGTTGGATGGCTACACCTTC TRBV6-5 - - TRBJ1-2
CASSRGQGYNEQFF TGTGCCAGCAGTAGAGGACAGGGGTACAATGAGCAGTTCTTC TRBV6-5 TRBD1 - TRBJ2-1
CASSADRRLTEAFF TGTGCCAGCAGCGCTGACAGGAGACTGACTGAAGCTTTCTTT TRBV7-2 - - TRBJ1-1
CASSGRDRYISGNQPQHF TGTGCCAGCAGTGGCCGGGACAGGTACATTAGTGGCAATCAGCCCCAGCATTTT TRBV6-1 TRBD1 once TRBJ1-5
CASSEQLAGDEQFF TGTGCCAGCAGTGAACAACTAGCGGGTGATGAGCAGTTCTTC TRBV6-1 TRBD2 - TRBJ2-1
CASSPRGLRVRGTEAFF TGTGCCAGCAGTCCTCGGGGACTGAGAGTCCGAGGGACTGAAGCTTTCTTT TRBV6-6 - - TRBJ1-1
CASSMGQISNQPQHF TGTGCCAGTAGTATGGGGCAGATTAGCAATCAGCCCCAGCATTTT TRBV19 - - TRBJ1-5
CASSGTDYGYTF TGTGCCAGCAGTGGGACAGACTATGGCTACACCTTC TRBV2 - - TRBJ1-2
CASSEDSLNTEAFF TGTGCCAGCAGTGAAGACAGCTTGAACACTGAAGCTTTCTTT TRBV2 - - TRBJ1-1
CASSVGGGRTYEQYF TGTGCCAGCAGCGTAGGGGGGGGCCGGACCTACGAGCAGTACTTC TRBV9 - once TRBJ2-7
CASSRGQDNSPLHF TGCGCCAGCAGCCGGGGACAGGATAATTCACCCCTCCACTTT TRBV4-1 TRBD1 once TRBJ1-6
CASSLGAGELFF TGTGCCAGCAGCTTGGGCGCCGGGGAGCTGTTTTTT TRBV13 - few TRBJ2-2
CASSQAPLQGATEAFF TGCGCCAGCAGCCAAGCCCCCTTACAGGGAGCCACTGAAGCTTTCTTT TRBV4-1 - - TRBJ1-1
CASSLSGLVSYNEQFF TGTGCCAGCAGTTTATCCGGACTAGTATCATACAATGAGCAGTTCTTC TRBV27 TRBD2 - TRBJ2-1
CASSSSGQASYEQYF TGTGCCAGCTCATCTTCGGGACAGGCCTCCTACGAGCAGTACTTC TRBV18 TRBD1 - TRBJ2-7
CATSDPSGRAGSYNEQFF TGTGCCACCAGTGACCCTAGCGGGAGGGCCGGGTCCTACAATGAGCAGTTCTTC TRBV24-1 TRBD2 - TRBJ2-1
CASVSSPTNTGELFF TGTGCCAGCGTGTCTAGCCCTACGAACACCGGGGAGCTGTTTTTT TRBV11-2 - - TRBJ2-2
CASSPGLPGGYTF TGTGCCAGCTCACCTGGCCTTCCGGGTGGCTACACCTTC TRBV18 - - TRBJ1-2
CAITGQPDLNYGYTF TGTGCCATCACAGGGCAGCCGGACCTCAACTATGGCTACACCTTC TRBV10-3 - - TRBJ1-2
CASSEPGQGIYGYTF TGTGCCAGCAGTGAACCCGGACAGGGCATCTATGGCTACACCTTC TRBV6-1 TRBD1 - TRBJ1-2
CASSSVNTEAFF TGTGCCAGCAGTTCGGTGAACACTGAAGCTTTCTTT TRBV6-2/TRBV6-3 - - TRBJ1-1
CASSGQGARPYNSPLHF TGTGCCAGCAGTGGACAGGGGGCGCGTCCCTATAATTCACCCCTCCACTTT TRBV6-1 TRBD1 - TRBJ1-6
CASSQGGTATIYF TGCGCCAGCAGCCAAGGAGGCACGGCCACCATATATTTT TRBV4-1 - - TRBJ1-3
CASSTGLATIYEQYF TGTGCCAGCAGCACCGGACTAGCGACGATCTACGAGCAGTACTTC TRBV6-5 TRBD2 - TRBJ2-7
CASSRSGRVDTQYF TGTGCCAGCAGCAGGAGCGGGAGGGTAGATACGCAGTATTTT TRBV7-2 TRBD2 - TRBJ2-3
CATSDERGTHTQYF TGTGCCACCAGTGATGAGCGCGGGACGCATACGCAGTATTTT TRBV24-1 - - TRBJ2-3
CASTLASQETQYF TGTGCCAGCACGTTAGCTTCTCAAGAGACCCAGTACTTC TRBV6-5 - - TRBJ2-5
CASQATSGSYNEQFF TGTGCCAGCCAAGCGACTAGCGGCTCCTACAATGAGCAGTTCTTC TRBV7-6 TRBD2 - TRBJ2-1
CASSLAAGLQEIQYF TGCGCCAGCAGCTTGGCGGCAGGGCTTCAAGAGATCCAGTACTTC TRBV5-1 - - TRBJ2-5
CASSQNRGHGNTIYF TGTGCCAGCAGCCAAAACAGGGGGCATGGAAACACCATATATTTT TRBV3-1/TRBV3-2 TRBD1 - TRBJ1-3
CASSHISPNRVGQGSFYEQYF TGTGCCAGCAGCCATATAAGCCCAAATCGGGTTGGGCAGGGGAGCTTTTACGAGCAGTACTTC TRBV3-1/TRBV3-2 - - TRBJ2-7
CASSATSGRAEEQFF TGTGCCAGCAGCGCCACTAGCGGGAGGGCCGAGGAGCAGTTCTTC TRBV2 TRBD2 - TRBJ2-1
CASSDPSYREGEKLFF TGTGCCAGCAGTGACCCTTCCTACCGGGAAGGTGAAAAACTGTTTTTT TRBV6-1 - - TRBJ1-4
CASSPTGTPYQPQHF TGTGCCAGCAGCCCAACCGGGACACCCTATCAGCCCCAGCATTTT TRBV7-8 - - TRBJ1-5
CASSLVLASGGELFF TGTGCCAGCAGCTTGGTTCTAGCGAGTGGCGGGGAGCTGTTTTTT TRBV5-5 - - TRBJ2-2
CASSLEVTSDYNEQFF TGTGCCAGCAGCTTGGAGGTGACTAGCGACTACAATGAGCAGTTCTTC TRBV5-4 TRBD2 once TRBJ2-1
CASSLSVTGPYGYTF TGTGCCAGCAGTTTATCAGTCACAGGGCCCTATGGCTACACCTTC TRBV27 - - TRBJ1-2
CASSQDGPGGYGYTF TGTGCCAGCAGCCAAGATGGTCCTGGAGGCTATGGCTACACCTTC TRBV14 - - TRBJ1-2
CASSSLAGVATDTQYF TGTGCCAGCAGCTCACTAGCGGGAGTCGCCACAGATACGCAGTATTTT TRBV7-2 TRBD2 - TRBJ2-3
CASSWRGQPNEKLFF TGTGCCAGCAGTTGGAGGGGGCAACCTAATGAAAAACTGTTTTTT TRBV6-5 TRBD1 - TRBJ1-4
CASSERGLADEQYF TGTGCCAGCAGCGAACGCGGCCTAGCGGACGAGCAGTACTTC TRBV9 TRBD2 - TRBJ2-7
CASSHPLGRGSSTEAFF TGTGCCAGCAGCCACCCCCTAGGGCGGGGATCCTCAACTGAAGCTTTCTTT TRBV25-1 - - TRBJ1-1
CASSLGRGQVLRPDEQYF TGTGCCAGCAGCTTAGGCAGAGGACAGGTTCTTAGACCCGACGAGCAGTACTTC TRBV7-6 TRBD1 - TRBJ2-7
CATSRVAGAYEQYF TGTGCCACCAGCAGAGTAGCGGGGGCCTACGAGCAGTACTTC TRBV15 TRBD2 - TRBJ2-7